In this sample, the clone carrying this T cell receptor beta chain turned up a few times. The data stem from a study of early T cells in non-severe SARS-CoV-2 infection. The CDR3 runs to 14 residues. V lost 6 bases to trimming and J lost 2 bases, with 13 bases between them. Germline loops: CDR1 SQVTM, CDR2 ANQGSEA. One entry per CDR3 protein results from TCRdb running MiXCR on the 5' RACE reads. This table holds about 48,000 distinct CDR3 sequences, 7.7% found once. The sequence was collected from an adult who was a healthcare worker with PCR-confirmed SARS-CoV-2 infection or an uninfected control (not recorded which). The sequenced sample consisted of whole blood. The gene calls are TRBV29-1 and TRBJ2-2; a weak D match, TRBD1 (6 bases). CDR3 amino acids: CSVVVQGNTGELFF. The DNA for the CDR3 is TGCAGCGTAGTTGTACAGGGCAACACCGGGGAGCTGTTTTTT.